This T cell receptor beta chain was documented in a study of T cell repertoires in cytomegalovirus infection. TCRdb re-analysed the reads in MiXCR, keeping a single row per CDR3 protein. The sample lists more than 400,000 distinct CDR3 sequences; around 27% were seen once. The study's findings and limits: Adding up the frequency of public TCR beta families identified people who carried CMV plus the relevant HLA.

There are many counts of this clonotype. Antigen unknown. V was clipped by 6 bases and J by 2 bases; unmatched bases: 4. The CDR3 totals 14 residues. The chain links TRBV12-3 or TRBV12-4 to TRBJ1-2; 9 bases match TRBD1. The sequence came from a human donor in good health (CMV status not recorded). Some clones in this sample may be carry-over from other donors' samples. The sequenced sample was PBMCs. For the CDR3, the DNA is TGTGCCAGCAGACAAGGGACAGGGAACTATGGCTACACCTTC. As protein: CASRQGTGNYGYTF.